The present T cell receptor (beta chain) was sequenced within a study of blood T cell repertoires in COVID-19. TCRdb keeps only in-frame clones here, not all; method: immunoSEQ multiplex PCR. The top ten clones hold around 4.5% of a sample with hundreds of thousands of clones, roughly 80% of them seen once. This CDR3 contains 13 residues. Trimming left V 5 bases short and J 8 bases short, with 15 bases between. V and J are TRBV12-3 or TRBV12-4 and TRBJ1-2; tentatively, D is TRBD1 (6 bases). This TCR was sampled from a woman aged 50 to 65 with active or convalescent COVID-19. Sequenced sample: peripheral blood. The CDR3 loop is CASSAGATGGYTF. The CDR3 coding sequence is TGTGCCAGCAGTGCAGGGGCGACGGGGGGCTACACCTTC.